The 18 T cell receptor beta chains presented below share a single source sample, sequenced in a study of T cells in Graves' hyperthyroidism and ophthalmopathy. Using RNA transcripts as the source, TCR beta CDR3 regions were amplified. HTBI primers were the set used in a first-round RT-PCR of the TCR CDR3. TCRdb recomputed calls from the multiplex PCR reads with MiXCR, one row per CDR3 protein. The sample includes roughly 700,000 distinct CDR3 sequences, roughly 17% of them seen just once. The sample taken for sequencing was blood. The receptors derive from a man in his fifties or sixties with Graves' hyperthyroidism.

The sample holds a few counts of this clonotype. The chain carries TRBV13 and TRBJ2-1; 13 bases align to TRBD2. J lost 7 bases, V lost 5 bases, and 8 bases had no gene match. The germline V gene has CDR1 PRHDT and CDR2 FYEKMQ (reference sequence). This CDR3 contains 16 residues. The CDR3 loop reads CASSHFPGLAGNEQFF. For the CDR3, the DNA is TGTGCCAGCAGCCATTTCCCGGGACTAGCGGGAAATGAGCAGTTCTTC.

This clonotype was recorded many times. The chain links TRBV7-9 to TRBJ1-5; TRBD1 agrees at 9 bases. Trimming took 5 bases from V and 4 from J; bases not matched to a gene: 3. The length of the CDR3 is 14 residues. CDR1 is SEHNR and CDR2 is FQNEAQ in the germline V gene (reference sequence). The CDR3 DNA is TGTGCCAGCAGCAGAGGGACAGGGAATCAGCCCCAGCATTTT. Its translation: CASSRGTGNQPQHF.

This clonotype was counted only a few times. The rearrangement links TRBV29-1 to TRBJ1-3; 9 nucleotides agree with TRBD1. This CDR3 contains 17 residues. The trim removed 7 bases at V and 3 bases at J, leaving 16 bases unmatched. CDR1 is SQVTM and CDR2 is ANQGSEA in the germline V gene. The chain's CDR3 is CSASSITGGAGGNTIYF. CDR3 DNA sequence: TGCAGCGCATCAAGTATTACAGGGGGCGCGGGTGGAAACACCATATATTTT.

The V and J genes are TRBV7-3 and TRBJ2-1, with 7 positions matching TRBD2. The CDR3 length is 16 residues. Germline assignment: CDR1 SGHTA and CDR2 FQGTGA. V shed 4 bases and J 3 bases; nucleotides not matched to a gene: 9. The CDR3 loop reads CASSSRGAGDYNEQFF. Here the CDR3 DNA reads TGTGCCAGCAGCTCGAGGGGCGCGGGAGACTACAATGAGCAGTTCTTC.

This clonotype was counted a few times. V usage is TRBV27 and J usage is TRBJ1-5, with a possible D match to TRBD1 (6 bases). The germline CDR1 and CDR2 sequences are MNHEY and SMNVEV (reference sequence). V gave up 6 bases and J gave up 4 bases, with 19 bases separating them. The CDR3 length is 16 residues. The CDR3 DNA reads as TGTGCCAGCAGAACAGGGTTTGCCGCCCCGAATCAGCCCCAGCATTTT. Translating it yields CASRTGFAAPNQPQHF.

This chain connects TRBV20-1 to TRBJ2-7; 10 bases are a match to TRBD2. The CDR3 contains 15 residues. The V gene end was trimmed by 0 bases and the J gene end by 5 bases; junction bases not matched to a gene: 7. Germline assignment: CDR1 DFQATT and CDR2 SNEGSKA (reference sequence). The CDR3 region has the DNA TGCAGTGCTAGAGATCTAGCGGGAGTAAACCACGAGCAGTACTTC. It yields the protein CSARDLAGVNHEQYF.

The genes are TRBV18 and TRBJ2-1, with TRBD2 matching 8 bases. Germline CDR1 is KGHSH and CDR2 is LQKENI. With 1 base clipped from V and 7 bases from J, the junction kept 6 bases outside the gene matches. This CDR3 region has 15 residues. Here the CDR3 reads CASSPRSGSANEQFF. DNA of the CDR3: TGTGCCAGCTCACCACGGAGCGGGAGCGCGAATGAGCAGTTCTTC.

This chain uses TRBV15 with TRBJ2-7; weak D call: TRBD1 (6 bases). CDR1 is LNHNV, CDR2 YYDKDF, per germline (reference sequence). V was cut by 0 bases and J by 5 bases, with 14 bases left in between. The length of the CDR3 is 15 residues. The CDR3 nucleotides read TGTGCCACCAGCAGAGACCAGGGGTCCAAGAACGAGCAGTACTTC. It yields the protein CATSRDQGSKNEQYF.

About this clonotype: A much larger clonotype is one base distant, so this may be a read error. This chain joins TRBV28 and TRBJ1-5; D remains ambiguous. In germline, CDR1 is MDHEN, CDR2 SYDVKM. V lost 3 bases and J 1 base, leaving 7 bases between the germline ends. This CDR3 has 14 amino acids. The CDR3 sequence: CASSFPESNQPQHF. DNA of the CDR3: TGTGCCAGCAGTTTCCCGGAAAGCAATCAGCCCCAGCATTTT.

This clonotype appeared a few times. The V gene is TRBV20-1, the J gene TRBJ2-3; tentative D call: TRBD2 (6 bases). The CDR3 runs 16 residues. Trimming shortened V by 2 bases and J by 2 bases, and 17 bases separated the two germline ends. Germline V CDR1 and CDR2: DFQATT, SNEGSKA (reference sequence). This chain's CDR3 is CSARNWGDLYTDTQYF. The DNA for the CDR3 is TGCAGTGCTAGAAATTGGGGGGACCTTTACACAGATACGCAGTATTTT.

This clonotype was picked up many times. This chain connects TRBV3-1 to TRBJ2-7, with D hard to call. The CDR3 is 15 residues long. The germline CDR1 and CDR2 sequences are LGHDT and YNNKEL (reference sequence). The ends were cut back, 0 bases at V and 6 bases at J, with 15 bases in the middle. The CDR3 sequence: CASSQEYGVSREQYF. The CDR3 region has the DNA TGTGCCAGCAGCCAAGAATATGGGGTTTCGCGCGAGCAGTACTTC.

This clonotype was recorded many times. The V call is TRBV20-1, the J call TRBJ2-7; TRBD2 is a possible D gene (6 bases). The CDR3 extends over 15 amino acids. The germline gives CDR1 DFQATT, CDR2 SNEGSKA (reference sequence). Trimming took off 3 bases at V and 4 bases at J, with 19 bases between the two ends. The CDR3 sequence: CSASSSRRAPYEQYF. In nucleotides, the CDR3 is TGCAGTGCTAGTTCTAGCAGGAGGGCCCCTTACGAGCAGTACTTC.

This clonotype was observed a few times. The chain has TRBV20-1 and TRBJ1-5; D unresolved. Deletions cut 0 bases from V and 4 bases from J, with 7 bases between. Germline CDR1 and CDR2: DFQATT and SNEGSKA (reference sequence). The CDR3 runs to 13 residues. The CDR3 DNA reads as TGCAGTGCTAGAGAATCCCGTAATCAGCCCCAGCATTTT. This encodes CSARESRNQPQHF.

On this clonotype: A much larger clone is a single base away; this may be a read error. The chain employs TRBV7-2 and TRBJ2-1, with D maybe TRBD1 (6 bases). Looked up from germline, CDR1 is SGHTA and CDR2 is FQGNSA. CDR3 length: 15 amino acids. Here the CDR3 DNA reads TGTGCCAGCAGCTTAAACACAGGGTTATACAATGAGCAGTGCTTC. Translation gives CASSLNTGLYNEQCF.

This clonotype was seen a handful of times. The gene calls are TRBV5-1 and TRBJ2-7; no reliable D call. The CDR3 runs 14 residues. Deletions cut 0 bases from V and 3 bases from J, with 10 bases between. Germline V gene data show CDR1 as SGHRS and CDR2 as YFSETQ. Written as DNA, the CDR3 is TGCGCCAGCAGCTTGGGGGCCCTCAACTACGAGCAGTACTTC. It yields the protein CASSLGALNYEQYF.

As to this clonotype: At one boundary the junction diverges from the germline segment, which might be a read error. The chain couples TRBV3-1 to TRBJ2-4; tentatively, D is TRBD2 (6 bases). Germline CDR1 reads LGHDT; CDR2 reads YNNKEL (reference sequence). This CDR3 comprises 14 residues. The chain's CDR3 is CASRQAGTKNIQYF. The CDR3 DNA reads as TGTGCCAGCCGCCAAGCCGGGACTAAAAACATTCAGTACTTC.

This clonotype has only a few counts. The chain combines TRBV14 with TRBJ2-7; 8 bases fit TRBD1. V trimming: 1 base; J trimming: 1 base; junction bases outside the gene matches: 12. The CDR3 sequence is 18 residues long. The germline gives CDR1 SGHDN, CDR2 FVKESK. CDR3 coding DNA: TGTGCCAGCAGCCAAGGGTCATGGCAGGGGGCAGGGTCCTACGAGCAGTACTTC. Encoded protein: CASSQGSWQGAGSYEQYF. Full variable domain (missing parts from reference TRBV14 and TRBJ2-7): EAGVTQFPSHSVIEKGQTVTLRCDPISGHDNLYWYRRVMGKEIKFLLHFVKESKQDESGMPNNRFLAERTGGTYSTLKVQPAELEDSGVYFCASSQGSWQGAGSYEQYFGPGTRLTVT.

Of note for this clonotype: Since a much larger clone is just one base distant, this may be a read error. The chain employs TRBV7-2 and TRBJ1-2; TRBD1 matches at 8 bases. The trim removed 4 bases at V and 6 bases at J, leaving 10 bases unmatched. In germline, CDR1 is SGHTA, CDR2 FQGNSA. The CDR3 has 15 residues. The CDR3 here is CASSSRTGQVDGYTF. The CDR3 DNA reads TGTGCCAGCAGCTCGCGGACAGGGCAGGTGGATGGCTACACCTTC.